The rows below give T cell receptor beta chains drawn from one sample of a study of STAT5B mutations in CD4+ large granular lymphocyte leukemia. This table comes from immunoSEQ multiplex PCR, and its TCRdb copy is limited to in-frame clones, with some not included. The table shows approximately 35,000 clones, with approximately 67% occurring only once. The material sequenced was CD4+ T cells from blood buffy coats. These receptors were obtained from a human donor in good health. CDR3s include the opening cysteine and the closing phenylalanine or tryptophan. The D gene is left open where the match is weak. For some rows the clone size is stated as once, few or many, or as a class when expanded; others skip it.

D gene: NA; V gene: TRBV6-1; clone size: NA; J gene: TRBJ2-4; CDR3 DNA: TGTGCCAGCAGGTGGGGACAAGATGGAAACATTCAGTACTTC; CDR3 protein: CASRWGQDGNIQYF
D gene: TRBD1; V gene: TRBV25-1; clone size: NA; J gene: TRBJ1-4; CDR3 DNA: TGTGCCAGCAGTGCAACCCCGGGACAGGGGACTGAAAAACTGTTTTTT; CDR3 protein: CASSATPGQGTEKLFF
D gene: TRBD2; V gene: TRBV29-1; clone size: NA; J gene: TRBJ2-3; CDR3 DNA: TGCAGCGTTGAGGTCGGGAAGCGGGGATACACAGATACGCAGTATTTT; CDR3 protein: CSVEVGKRGYTDTQYF
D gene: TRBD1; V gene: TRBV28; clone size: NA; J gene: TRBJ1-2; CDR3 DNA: TGTGCCAGCAGGACAGGGGGAAGTCACGGCTACACCTTC; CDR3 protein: CASRTGGSHGYTF
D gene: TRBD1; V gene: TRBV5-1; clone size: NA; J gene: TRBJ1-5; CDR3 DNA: TGCGCCAGCAGCCCCAACCCGATATCGGGACAGACCTATAATCAGCCCCAGCATTTT; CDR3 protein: CASSPNPISGQTYNQPQHF
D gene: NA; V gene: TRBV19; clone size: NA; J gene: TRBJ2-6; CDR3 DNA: TGTGCCAGTAGTCTCAGGGGGGGGACACCTAACGTCCTGACTTTC; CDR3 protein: CASSLRGGTPNVLTF
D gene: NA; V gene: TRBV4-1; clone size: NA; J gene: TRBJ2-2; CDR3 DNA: TGCGCCAGCAGCCAAGAGTTTTCGACAGGTCCCGGGGAGCTGTTTTTT; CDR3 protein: CASSQEFSTGPGELFF
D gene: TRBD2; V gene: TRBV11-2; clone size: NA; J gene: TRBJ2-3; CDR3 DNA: TGTGCCAGCAGACCAGAAGCGGGGGCCCTCCCTGGCACAGATACGCAGTATTTT; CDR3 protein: CASRPEAGALPGTDTQYF
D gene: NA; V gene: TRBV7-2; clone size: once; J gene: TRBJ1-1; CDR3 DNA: TGTGCCAGCGGCTTATCCGGTCCCACTGAAGCTTTCTTT; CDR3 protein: CASGLSGPTEAFF
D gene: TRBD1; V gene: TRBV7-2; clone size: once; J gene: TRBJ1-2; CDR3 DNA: TGTGCCATTACACCGGGACAGGGGTATTCCGGCTACACCTTC; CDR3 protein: CAITPGQGYSGYTF
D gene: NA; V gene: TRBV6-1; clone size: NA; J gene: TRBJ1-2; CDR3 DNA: TGTGCCAGCAGTGAAGCCGCGCAGATCTATGGCTACACCTTC; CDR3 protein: CASSEAAQIYGYTF
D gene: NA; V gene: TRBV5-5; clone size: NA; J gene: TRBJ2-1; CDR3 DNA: TGTGCCAGCAGCTTGGTACAGGACAATGAGCAGTTCTTC; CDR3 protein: CASSLVQDNEQFF
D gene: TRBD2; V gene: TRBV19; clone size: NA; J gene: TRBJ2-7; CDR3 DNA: TGTGCCAGTAAAAAGAGCGGGGGGGCTTACGAGCAGTACTTC; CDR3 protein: CASKKSGGAYEQYF
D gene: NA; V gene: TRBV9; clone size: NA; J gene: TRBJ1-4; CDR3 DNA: TGTGCCAGCAGCGTAGCCGGGGGCCAGAATGAAAAACTGTTTTTT; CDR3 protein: CASSVAGGQNEKLFF
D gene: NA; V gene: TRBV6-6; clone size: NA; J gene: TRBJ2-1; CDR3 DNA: TGTGCCAGCAGTCGCTCCGGGACTCAGACAAACAATGAGCAGTTCTTC; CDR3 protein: CASSRSGTQTNNEQFF
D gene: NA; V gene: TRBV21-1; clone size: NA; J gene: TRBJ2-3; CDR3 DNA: TGTGCCAGCAGCAACCCCCCTTGGGGTCGCACAGATACGCAGTATTTT; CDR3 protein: CASSNPPWGRTDTQYF
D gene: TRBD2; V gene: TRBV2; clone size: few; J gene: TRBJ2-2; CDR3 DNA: TGTGCCAGCAGAGACTTCTTAGCGGGACGTAACACCGGGGAGCTGTTTTTT; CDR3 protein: CASRDFLAGRNTGELFF
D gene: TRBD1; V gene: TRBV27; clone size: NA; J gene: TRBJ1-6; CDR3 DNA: TGTGCCAGCAGATCACAGGGGGCGGGTAATTCACCCCTCCACTTT; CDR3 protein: CASRSQGAGNSPLHF
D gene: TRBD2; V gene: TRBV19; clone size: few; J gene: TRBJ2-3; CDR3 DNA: TGTGCCACCGGACTAGCGGGGTCAAATACGCAGTATTTT; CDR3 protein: CATGLAGSNTQYF
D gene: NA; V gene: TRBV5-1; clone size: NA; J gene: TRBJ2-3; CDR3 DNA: TGCGCCAGCAGCACGTACAGCGCAGATACGCAGTATTTT; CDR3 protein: CASSTYSADTQYF
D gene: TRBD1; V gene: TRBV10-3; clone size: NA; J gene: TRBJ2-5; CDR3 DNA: TGTGCCATCAGTGGGAACAGGGGGCAAGAGACCCAGTACTTC; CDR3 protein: CAISGNRGQETQYF
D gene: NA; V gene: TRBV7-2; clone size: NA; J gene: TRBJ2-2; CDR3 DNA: TGTGCCAGCAGCTTTTTTACTCGGGGGGCGGCCGGGGAGCTGTTTTTT; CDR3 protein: CASSFFTRGAAGELFF
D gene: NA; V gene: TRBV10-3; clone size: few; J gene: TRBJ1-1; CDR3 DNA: TGTGCCATCACAGGGGAGCAGGGGACTGAAGCTTTCTTT; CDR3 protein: CAITGEQGTEAFF
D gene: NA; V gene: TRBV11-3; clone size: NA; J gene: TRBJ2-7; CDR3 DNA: TGTGCCAGCAGCTTAGATCGCGAGCAGTACTTC; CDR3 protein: CASSLDREQYF
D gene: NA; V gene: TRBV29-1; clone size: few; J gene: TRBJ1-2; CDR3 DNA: TGCAGCGCCGCGACAACACTGGCTGGTGGCTACACCTTC; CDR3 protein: CSAATTLAGGYTF
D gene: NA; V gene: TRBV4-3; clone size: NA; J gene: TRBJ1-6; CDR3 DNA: TGCGCCAGCAGCCCCTTAGAAGGGGATAATTCACCCCTCCACTTT; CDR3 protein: CASSPLEGDNSPLHF
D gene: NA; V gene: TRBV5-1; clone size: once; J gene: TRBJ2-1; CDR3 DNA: TGCGCCAGCAGCTTGTTAACAGACTACAATGAGCAGTTCTTC; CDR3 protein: CASSLLTDYNEQFF
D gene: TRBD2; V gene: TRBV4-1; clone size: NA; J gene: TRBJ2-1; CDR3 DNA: TGCGCCAGCAGCCGGGGGGGGCTAGCGGGGTTCTACAATGAGCAGTTCTTC; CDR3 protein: CASSRGGLAGFYNEQFF
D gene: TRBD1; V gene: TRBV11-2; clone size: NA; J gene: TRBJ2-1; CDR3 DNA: TGTGCCAGCAGATCTACAGGGACAGGGATTAGCAATGAGCAGTTCTTC; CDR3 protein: CASRSTGTGISNEQFF
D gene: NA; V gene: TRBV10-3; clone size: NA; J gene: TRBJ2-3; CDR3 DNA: TGTGCCATCAGTGAGCCGGAGGGGGCAGATACGCAGTATTTT; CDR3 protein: CAISEPEGADTQYF
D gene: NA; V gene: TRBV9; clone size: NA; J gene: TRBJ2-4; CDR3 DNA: TGTGCCAGCTCCAGGGGTACGACCGGGGAAAACATTCAGTACTTC; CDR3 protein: CASSRGTTGENIQYF
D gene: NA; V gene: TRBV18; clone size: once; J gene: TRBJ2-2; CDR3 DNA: TGTGCCAGCTCCCTGGCTTTGTTGGGGAACACCGGGGAGCTGTTTTTT; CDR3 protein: CASSLALLGNTGELFF
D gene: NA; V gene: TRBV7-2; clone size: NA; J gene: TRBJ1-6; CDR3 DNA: TGTGCCAGCAGCGCCGACAGTCCCTATAATTCACCCCTCCACTTT; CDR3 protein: CASSADSPYNSPLHF
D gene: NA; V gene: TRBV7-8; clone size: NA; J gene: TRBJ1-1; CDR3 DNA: TGTGCCAGCAGCTTAGCGGAGGGGAATGCTCAATGGGCTTTCTTT; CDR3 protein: CASSLAEGNAQWAFF
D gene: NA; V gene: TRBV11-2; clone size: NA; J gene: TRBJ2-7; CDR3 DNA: TGTGCCAGCAGCACAGAATGGGACCCCTATGAGCAGTACTTC; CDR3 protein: CASSTEWDPYEQYF
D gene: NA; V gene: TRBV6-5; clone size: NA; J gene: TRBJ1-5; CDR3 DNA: TGTGCCAGCGGACGGGGCAATCAGCCCCAGCATTTT; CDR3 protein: CASGRGNQPQHF
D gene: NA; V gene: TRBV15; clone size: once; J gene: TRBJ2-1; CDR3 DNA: TGTGCCACCGGTTTCCGGCTGACTAGCTCCTACAATGAGCAGTTCTTC; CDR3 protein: CATGFRLTSSYNEQFF
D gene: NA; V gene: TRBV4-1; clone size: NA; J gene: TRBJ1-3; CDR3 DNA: TGCGCCAGCAGCCAAGATGTTCCGGGTTCGGGAAACACCATATATTTT; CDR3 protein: CASSQDVPGSGNTIYF
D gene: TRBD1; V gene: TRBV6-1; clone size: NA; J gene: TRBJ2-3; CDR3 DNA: TGTGCCAGCAGTACCAGGGGGATCACAGATACGCAGTATTTT; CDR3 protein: CASSTRGITDTQYF
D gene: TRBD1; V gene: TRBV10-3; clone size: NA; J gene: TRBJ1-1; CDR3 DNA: TGTGCCATCAGGTCCGAGAGGGGACAGGGAAAGAACACTGAAGCTTTCTTT; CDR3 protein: CAIRSERGQGKNTEAFF
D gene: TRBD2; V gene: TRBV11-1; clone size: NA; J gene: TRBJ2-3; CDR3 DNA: TGTGCCAGCGGCGGGGGGCATACGCAGTATTTT; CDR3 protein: CASGGGHTQYF
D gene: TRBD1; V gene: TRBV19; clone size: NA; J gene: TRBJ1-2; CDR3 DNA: TGTGCCAGTAGTAAAAGGACAGGTGCTAACTATGGCTACACCTTC; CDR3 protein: CASSKRTGANYGYTF
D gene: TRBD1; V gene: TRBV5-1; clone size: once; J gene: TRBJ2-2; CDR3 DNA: TGCGCCAGCAGCGTGACAGGGCGTGGCACCGGGGAGCTGTTTTTT; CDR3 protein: CASSVTGRGTGELFF
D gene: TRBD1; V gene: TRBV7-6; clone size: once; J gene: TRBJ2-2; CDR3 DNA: TGTGCCAGCAGCTTAGAGGGACAGGGAGGGACCGGGGAGCTGTTTTTT; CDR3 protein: CASSLEGQGGTGELFF
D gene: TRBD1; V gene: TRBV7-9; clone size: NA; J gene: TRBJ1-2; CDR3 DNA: TGTGCCAGCAGCTTGGAAACAGGGGGCCGAGGCTACACCTTC; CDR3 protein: CASSLETGGRGYTF
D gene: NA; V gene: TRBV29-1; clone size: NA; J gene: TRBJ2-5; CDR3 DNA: TGCAGCGCCGGCGGGTCCGTTGGGGAGACCCAGTACTTC; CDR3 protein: CSAGGSVGETQYF
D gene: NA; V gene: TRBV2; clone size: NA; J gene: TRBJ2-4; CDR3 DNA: TGTGCCAGCAGTGAATGGGGGGCCCTTGACTTC; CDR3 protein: CASSEWGALDF
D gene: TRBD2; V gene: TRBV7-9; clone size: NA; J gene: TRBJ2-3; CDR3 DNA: TGTGCCAGCAGCTTACCCCCTTGGACTAGCGGGGGGGCGTCAGATACGCAGTATTTT; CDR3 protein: CASSLPPWTSGGASDTQYF
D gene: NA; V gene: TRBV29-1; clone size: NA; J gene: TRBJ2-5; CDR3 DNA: TGCAGCGTTGCACTGGGTGGCGAGACCCAGTACTTC; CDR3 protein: CSVALGGETQYF
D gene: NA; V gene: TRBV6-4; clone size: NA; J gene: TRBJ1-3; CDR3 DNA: TGTGCCAGCAGTGACTCGATTTACAGCTCCGGAGGAAACACCATATATTTT; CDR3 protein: CASSDSIYSSGGNTIYF